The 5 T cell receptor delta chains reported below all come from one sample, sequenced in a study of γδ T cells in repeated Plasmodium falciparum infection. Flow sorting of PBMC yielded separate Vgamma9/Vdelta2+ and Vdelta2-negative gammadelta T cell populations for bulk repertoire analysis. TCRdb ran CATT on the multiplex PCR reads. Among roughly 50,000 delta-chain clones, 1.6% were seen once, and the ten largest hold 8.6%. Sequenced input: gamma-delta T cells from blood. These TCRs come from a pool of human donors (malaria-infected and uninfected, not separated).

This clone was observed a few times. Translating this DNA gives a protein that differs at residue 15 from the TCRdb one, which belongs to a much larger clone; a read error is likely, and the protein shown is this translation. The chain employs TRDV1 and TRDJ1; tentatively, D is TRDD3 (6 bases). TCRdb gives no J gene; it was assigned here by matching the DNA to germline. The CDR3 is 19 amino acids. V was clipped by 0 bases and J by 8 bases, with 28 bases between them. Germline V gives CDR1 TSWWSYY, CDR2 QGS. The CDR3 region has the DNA TGTGCTCTTGGGGAACTGCCGAGGCTGGGGTTACTAAACTACATGAAACTCATCTTT. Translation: CALGELPRLGLLNYMKLIF.

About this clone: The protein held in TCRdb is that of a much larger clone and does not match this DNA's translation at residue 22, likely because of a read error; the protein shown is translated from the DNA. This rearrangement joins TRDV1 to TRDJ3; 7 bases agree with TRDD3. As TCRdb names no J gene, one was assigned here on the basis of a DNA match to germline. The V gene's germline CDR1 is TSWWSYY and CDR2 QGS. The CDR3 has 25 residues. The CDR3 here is CALGELPLGFTSTGASSWDTRRMFF. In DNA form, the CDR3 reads TGTGCTCTTGGGGAACTGCCCCTAGGGTTCACCTCTACTGGGGCAAGCTCCTGGGACACCCGACGGATGTTTTTC.

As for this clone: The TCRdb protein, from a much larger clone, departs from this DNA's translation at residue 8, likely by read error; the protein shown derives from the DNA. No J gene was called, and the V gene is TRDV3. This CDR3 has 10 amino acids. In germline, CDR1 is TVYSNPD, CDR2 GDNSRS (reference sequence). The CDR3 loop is CAFRLSKFIF. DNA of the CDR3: TGTGCCTTTCGATTGAGTAAATTCATCTTT.

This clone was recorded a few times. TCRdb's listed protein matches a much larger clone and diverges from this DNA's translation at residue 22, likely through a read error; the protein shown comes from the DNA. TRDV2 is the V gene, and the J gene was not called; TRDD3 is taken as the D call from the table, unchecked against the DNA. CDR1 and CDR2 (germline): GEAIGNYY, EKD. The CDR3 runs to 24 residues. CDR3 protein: CACDRLSFPAQSYRVLGVSDKRIF. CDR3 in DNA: TGTGCCTGTGACCGTCTGAGTTTTCCAGCGCAATCGTATAGAGTACTGGGCGTCTCCGATAAACGCATCTTT.

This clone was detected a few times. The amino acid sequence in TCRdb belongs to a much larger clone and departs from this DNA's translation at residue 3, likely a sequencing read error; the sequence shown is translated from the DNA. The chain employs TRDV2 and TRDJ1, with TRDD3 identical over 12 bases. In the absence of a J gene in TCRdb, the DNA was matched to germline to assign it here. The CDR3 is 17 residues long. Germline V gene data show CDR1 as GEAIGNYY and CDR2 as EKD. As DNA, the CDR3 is TGTGCCCGTGACCCTGTACTGGGGGATACTTCCACCGATAAACTCATCTTT. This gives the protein CARDPVLGDTSTDKLIF.